This TCR beta chain was sequenced for a study of shared clonotypes between healthy human individuals. As for this clone: Within the sample, other DNA sequences also encode this same CDR3.

Data came from immunoSEQ multiplex PCR; TCRdb stores just in-frame clones and leaves some out. The table shows fewer than 3 million clones, with around 92% occurring only once. The CDR3 has 12 amino acids. CDR1 and CDR2 from the germline V gene are SGHDT and YYEEEE. Trimming pared 4 bases from V and 4 bases from J, leaving 8 bases between. The sequence was obtained from a man younger than 30 in good health. Some clones in this sample may be carry-over from other donors' samples. The material sequenced was naive CD4+ T cells from PBMCs. The sample's subset: CD45RA+ positively selected. This chain connects TRBV5-6 to TRBJ1-2, with D tentatively TRBD1 (5 bases). In DNA, the CDR3 is TGTGCCAGCAGCGAGGGGTCCTATGGCTACACCTTC. It encodes CASSEGSYGYTF.